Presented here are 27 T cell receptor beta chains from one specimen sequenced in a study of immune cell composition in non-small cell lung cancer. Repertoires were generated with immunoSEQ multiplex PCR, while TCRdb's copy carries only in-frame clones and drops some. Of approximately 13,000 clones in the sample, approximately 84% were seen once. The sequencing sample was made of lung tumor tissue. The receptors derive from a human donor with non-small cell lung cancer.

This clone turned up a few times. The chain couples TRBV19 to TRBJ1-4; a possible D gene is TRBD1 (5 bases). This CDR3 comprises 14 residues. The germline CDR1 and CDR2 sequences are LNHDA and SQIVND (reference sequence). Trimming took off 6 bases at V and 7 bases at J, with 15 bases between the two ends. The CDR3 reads CASRLSGAGEKLFF. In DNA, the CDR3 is TGTGCCAGTAGACTAAGTGGGGCTGGTGAAAAACTGTTTTTT. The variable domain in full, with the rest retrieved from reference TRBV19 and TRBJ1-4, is DGGITQSPKYLFRKEGQNVTLSCEQNLNHDAMYWYRQDPGQGLRLIYYSQIVNDFQKGDIAEGYSVSREKKESFPLTVTSAQKNPTAFYLCASRLSGAGEKLFFGSGTQLSVL.

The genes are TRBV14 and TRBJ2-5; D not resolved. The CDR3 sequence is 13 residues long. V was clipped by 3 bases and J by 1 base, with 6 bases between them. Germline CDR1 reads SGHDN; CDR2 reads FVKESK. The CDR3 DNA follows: TGTGCCAGCAGCCAGTCACCCCAAGAGACCCAGTACTTC. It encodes CASSQSPQETQYF.

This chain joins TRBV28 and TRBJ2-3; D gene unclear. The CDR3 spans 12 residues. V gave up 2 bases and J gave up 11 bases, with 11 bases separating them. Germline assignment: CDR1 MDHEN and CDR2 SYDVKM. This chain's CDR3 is CASSLMAARQYF. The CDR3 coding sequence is TGTGCCAGCAGTTTAATGGCGGCGAGGCAGTATTTT.

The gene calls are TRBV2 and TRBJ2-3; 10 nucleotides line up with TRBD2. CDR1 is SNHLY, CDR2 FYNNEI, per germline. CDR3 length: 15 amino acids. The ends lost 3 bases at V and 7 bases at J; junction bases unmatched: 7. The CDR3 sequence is CASSDGLAGVNTQYF. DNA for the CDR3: TGTGCCAGCAGTGACGGCCTAGCGGGAGTAAATACGCAGTATTTT.

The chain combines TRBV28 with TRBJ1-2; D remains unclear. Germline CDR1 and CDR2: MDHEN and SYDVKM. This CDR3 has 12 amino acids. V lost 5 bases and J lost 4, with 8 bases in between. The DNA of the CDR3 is TGTGCCAGCAGTAACCCAGCCTATGGCTACACCTTC. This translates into CASSNPAYGYTF.

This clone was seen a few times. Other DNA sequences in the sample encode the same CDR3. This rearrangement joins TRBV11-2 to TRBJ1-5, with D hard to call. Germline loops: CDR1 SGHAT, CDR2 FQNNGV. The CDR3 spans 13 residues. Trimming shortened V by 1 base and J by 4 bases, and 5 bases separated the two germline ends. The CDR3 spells CASSLGSNQPQHF. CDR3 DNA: TGTGCCAGCAGCTTAGGATCAAATCAGCCCCAGCATTTT.

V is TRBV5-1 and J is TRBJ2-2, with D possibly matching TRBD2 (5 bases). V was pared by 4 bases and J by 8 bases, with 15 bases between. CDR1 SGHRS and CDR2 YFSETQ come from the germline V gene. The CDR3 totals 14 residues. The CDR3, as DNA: TGCGCCAGCAGCATATCACTAGGTCCGGGGGAGCTGTTTTTT. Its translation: CASSISLGPGELFF.

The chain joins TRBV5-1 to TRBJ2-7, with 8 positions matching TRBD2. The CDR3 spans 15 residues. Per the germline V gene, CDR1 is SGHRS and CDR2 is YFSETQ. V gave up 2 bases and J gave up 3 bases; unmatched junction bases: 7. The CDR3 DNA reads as TGCGCCAGCAGCTTCCCGGGACTAGTTGGCTACGAGCAGTACTTC. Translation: CASSFPGLVGYEQYF.

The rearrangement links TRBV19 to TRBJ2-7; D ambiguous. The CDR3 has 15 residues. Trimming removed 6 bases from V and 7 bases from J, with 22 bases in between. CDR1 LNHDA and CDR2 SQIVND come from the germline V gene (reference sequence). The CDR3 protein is CASSLPSDPREEQYF. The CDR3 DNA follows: TGTGCCAGTAGCCTCCCCTCAGATCCGCGAGAGGAGCAGTACTTC.

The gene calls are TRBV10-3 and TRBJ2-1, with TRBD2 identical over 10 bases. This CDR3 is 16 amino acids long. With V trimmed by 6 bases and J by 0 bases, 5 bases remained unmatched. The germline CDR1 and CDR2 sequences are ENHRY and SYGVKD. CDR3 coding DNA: TGTGCCATCAGGCCCGCTAGCGGGAGCTCCTACAATGAGCAGTTCTTC. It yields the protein CAIRPASGSSYNEQFF.

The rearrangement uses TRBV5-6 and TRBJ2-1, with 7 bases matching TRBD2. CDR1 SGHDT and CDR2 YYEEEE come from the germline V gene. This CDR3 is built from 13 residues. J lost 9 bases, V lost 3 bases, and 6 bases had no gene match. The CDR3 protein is CASSSLAGVEQFF. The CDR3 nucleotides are TGTGCCAGCAGCTCGCTCGCGGGAGTTGAGCAGTTCTTC.

The CDR3 DNA reads as TGTGCCAGCAGCCGGACAGGGGCCAAAAACATTCAGTACTTC. Translated, it gives CASSRTGAKNIQYF. The chain joins TRBV11-2 to TRBJ2-4; 8 bases match TRBD1. Trimming cost V 5 bases and J 1 base; bases outside gene matches: 1. The CDR3 has 14 residues. Per germline, CDR1 SGHAT and CDR2 FQNNGV.

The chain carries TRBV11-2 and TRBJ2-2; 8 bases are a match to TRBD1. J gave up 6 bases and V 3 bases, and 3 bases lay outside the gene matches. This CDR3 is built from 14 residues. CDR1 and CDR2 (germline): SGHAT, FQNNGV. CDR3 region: CASSLGQVSGELFF. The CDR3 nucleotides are TGTGCCAGCAGCTTGGGACAGGTTTCCGGGGAGCTGTTTTTT.

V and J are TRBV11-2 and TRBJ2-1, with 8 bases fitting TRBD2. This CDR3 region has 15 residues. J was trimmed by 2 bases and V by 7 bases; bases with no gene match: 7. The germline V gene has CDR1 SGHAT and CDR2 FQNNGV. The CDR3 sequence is CASNGGGIAYNEQFF. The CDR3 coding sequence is TGTGCCAGCAACGGCGGGGGGATCGCCTACAATGAGCAGTTCTTC. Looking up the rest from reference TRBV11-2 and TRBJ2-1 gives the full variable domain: EAGVAQSPRYKIIEKRQSVAFWCNPISGHATLYWYQQILGQGPKLLIQFQNNGVVDDSQLPKDRFSAERLKGVDSTLKIQPAKLEDSAVYLCASNGGGIAYNEQFFGPGTRLTVL.

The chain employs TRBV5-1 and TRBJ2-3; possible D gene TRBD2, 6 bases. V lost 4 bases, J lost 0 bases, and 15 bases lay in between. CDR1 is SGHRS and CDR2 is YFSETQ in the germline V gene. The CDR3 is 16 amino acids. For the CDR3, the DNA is TGCGCCAGCAGCCAGGAGGGGCGGGGAAGCACAGATACGCAGTATTTT. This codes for CASSQEGRGSTDTQYF.

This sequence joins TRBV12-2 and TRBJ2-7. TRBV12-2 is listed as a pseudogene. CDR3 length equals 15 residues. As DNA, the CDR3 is TGTGCAAGTCGCTTAGCTCGCCGTGGTGCCTACGAGCAGTACTTC. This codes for CASRLARRGAYEQYF.

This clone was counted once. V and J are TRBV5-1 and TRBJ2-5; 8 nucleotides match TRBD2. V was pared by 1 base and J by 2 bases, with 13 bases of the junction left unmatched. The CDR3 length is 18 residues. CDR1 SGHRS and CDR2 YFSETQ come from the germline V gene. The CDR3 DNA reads TGCGCCAGCAGCTTGTGGTTCCCTAGCGGGCCGGTACAAGAGACCCAGTACTTC. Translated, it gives CASSLWFPSGPVQETQYF.

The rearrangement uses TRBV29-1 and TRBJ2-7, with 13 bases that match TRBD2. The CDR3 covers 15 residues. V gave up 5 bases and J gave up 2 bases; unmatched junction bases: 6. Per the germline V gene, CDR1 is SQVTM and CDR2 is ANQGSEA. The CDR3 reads CSVLGLAGAPYEQYF. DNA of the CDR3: TGCAGCGTTCTTGGACTAGCGGGAGCCCCCTACGAGCAGTACTTC.

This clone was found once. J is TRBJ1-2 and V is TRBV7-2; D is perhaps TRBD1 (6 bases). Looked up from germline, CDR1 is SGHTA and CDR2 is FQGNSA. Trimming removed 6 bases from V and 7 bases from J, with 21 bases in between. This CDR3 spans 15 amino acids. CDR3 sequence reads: CASSIRFGGSSGYTF. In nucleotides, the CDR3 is TGTGCCAGCAGTATTCGCTTCGGGGGCTCAAGTGGCTACACCTTC.

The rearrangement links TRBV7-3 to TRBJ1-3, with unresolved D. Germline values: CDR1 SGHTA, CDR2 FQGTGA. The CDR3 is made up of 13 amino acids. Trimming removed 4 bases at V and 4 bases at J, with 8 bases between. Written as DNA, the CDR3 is TGTGCCAGCAGCTCGGGAGGCGGAAACACCATATATTTT. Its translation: CASSSGGGNTIYF.

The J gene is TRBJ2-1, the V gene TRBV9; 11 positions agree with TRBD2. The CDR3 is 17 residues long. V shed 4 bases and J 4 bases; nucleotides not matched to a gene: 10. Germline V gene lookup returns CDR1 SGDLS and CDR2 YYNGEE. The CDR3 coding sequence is TGTGCCAGCAGCCTCACGTCCGGGACTAGCGGTTACAATGAGCAGTTCTTC. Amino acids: CASSLTSGTSGYNEQFF.

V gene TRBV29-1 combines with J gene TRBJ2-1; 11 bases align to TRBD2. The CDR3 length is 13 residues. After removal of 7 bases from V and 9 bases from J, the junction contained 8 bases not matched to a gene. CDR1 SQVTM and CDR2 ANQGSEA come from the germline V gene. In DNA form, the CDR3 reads TGCAGCGCACTAGCGGGAGATCGTACTGAGCAGTTCTTC. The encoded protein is CSALAGDRTEQFF.

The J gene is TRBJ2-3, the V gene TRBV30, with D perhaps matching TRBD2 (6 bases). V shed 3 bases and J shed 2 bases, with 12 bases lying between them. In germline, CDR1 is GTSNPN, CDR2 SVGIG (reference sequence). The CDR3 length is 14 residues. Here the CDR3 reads CAWRAGTHTDTQYF. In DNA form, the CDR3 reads TGTGCCTGGAGGGCCGGGACTCACACAGATACGCAGTATTTT.

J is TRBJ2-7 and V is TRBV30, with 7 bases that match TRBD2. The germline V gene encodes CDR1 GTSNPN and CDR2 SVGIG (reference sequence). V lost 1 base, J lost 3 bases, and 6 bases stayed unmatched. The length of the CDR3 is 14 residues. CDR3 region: CAWSALAGGYEQYF. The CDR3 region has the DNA TGTGCCTGGAGTGCTTTAGCGGGCGGCTACGAGCAGTACTTC.

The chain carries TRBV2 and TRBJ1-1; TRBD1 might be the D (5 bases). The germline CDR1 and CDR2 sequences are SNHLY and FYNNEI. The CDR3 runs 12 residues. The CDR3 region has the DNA TGTGCTTCGGGGGGTCAGAACACTGAAGCTTTCTTT. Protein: CASGGQNTEAFF.

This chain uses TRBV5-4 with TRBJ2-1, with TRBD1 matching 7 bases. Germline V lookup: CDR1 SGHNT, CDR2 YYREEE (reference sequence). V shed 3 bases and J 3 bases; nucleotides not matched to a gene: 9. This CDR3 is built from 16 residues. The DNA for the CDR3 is TGTGCCAGCAGCTCGGTTCAGGGGGTCATCTACAATGAGCAGTTCTTC. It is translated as CASSSVQGVIYNEQFF.

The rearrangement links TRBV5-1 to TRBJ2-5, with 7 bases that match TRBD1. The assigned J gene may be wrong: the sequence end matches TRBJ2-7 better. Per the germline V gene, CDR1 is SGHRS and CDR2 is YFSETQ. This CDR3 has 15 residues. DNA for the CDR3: TGCGCCAGCAGCTTATGGACAGGACTTGGCTACGAGCAGTACTTC. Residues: CASSLWTGLGYEQYF.